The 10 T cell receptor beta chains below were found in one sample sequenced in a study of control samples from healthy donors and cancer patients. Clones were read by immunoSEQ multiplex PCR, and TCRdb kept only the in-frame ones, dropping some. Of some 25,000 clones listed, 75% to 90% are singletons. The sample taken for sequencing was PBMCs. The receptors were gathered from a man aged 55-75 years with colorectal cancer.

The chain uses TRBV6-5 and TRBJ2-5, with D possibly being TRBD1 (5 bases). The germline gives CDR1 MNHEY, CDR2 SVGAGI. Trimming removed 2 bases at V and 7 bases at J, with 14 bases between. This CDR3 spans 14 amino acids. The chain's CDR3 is CASSYPAGLGTQYF. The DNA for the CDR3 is TGTGCCAGCAGTTACCCGGCAGGGTTGGGGACCCAGTACTTC.

The DNA for the CDR3 is TGTGCCAGCAGCTATGACAGGCCGAACACCGGGGAGCTGTTTTTT. Translating it yields CASSYDRPNTGELFF. V usage is TRBV7-9 and J usage is TRBJ2-2; a possible D gene is TRBD1 (6 bases). V gave up 4 bases and J gave up 0 bases, with 9 bases separating them. The germline V gene encodes CDR1 SEHNR and CDR2 FQNEAQ (reference sequence). The CDR3 runs to 15 residues.

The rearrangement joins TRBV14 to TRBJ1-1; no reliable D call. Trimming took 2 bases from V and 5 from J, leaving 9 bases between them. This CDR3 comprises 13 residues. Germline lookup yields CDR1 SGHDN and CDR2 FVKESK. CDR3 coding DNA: TGTGCCAGCAGCCAAACGGGGAGGACTGAAGCTTTCTTT. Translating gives CASSQTGRTEAFF.

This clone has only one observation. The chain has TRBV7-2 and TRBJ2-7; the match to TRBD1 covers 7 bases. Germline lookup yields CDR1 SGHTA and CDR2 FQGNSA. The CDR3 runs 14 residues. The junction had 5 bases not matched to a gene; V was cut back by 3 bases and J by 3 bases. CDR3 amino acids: CASSFRAGGYEQYV. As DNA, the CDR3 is TGTGCCAGCAGCTTCAGGGCAGGGGGCTACGAGCAGTACGTC.

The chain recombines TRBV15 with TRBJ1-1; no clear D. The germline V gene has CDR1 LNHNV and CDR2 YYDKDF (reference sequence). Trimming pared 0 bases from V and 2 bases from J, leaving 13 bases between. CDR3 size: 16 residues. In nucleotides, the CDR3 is TGTGCCACCAGCAGAGATCATTTAGGCACCAACACTGAAGCTTTCTTT. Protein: CATSRDHLGTNTEAFF.

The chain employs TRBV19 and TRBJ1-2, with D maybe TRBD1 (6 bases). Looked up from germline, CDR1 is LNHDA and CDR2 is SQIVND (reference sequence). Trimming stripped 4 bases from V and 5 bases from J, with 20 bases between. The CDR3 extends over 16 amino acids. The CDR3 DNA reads TGTGCCAGTAGTACCCCCGGCCGGGGGGCCGGGTATGGCTACACCTTC. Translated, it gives CASSTPGRGAGYGYTF.

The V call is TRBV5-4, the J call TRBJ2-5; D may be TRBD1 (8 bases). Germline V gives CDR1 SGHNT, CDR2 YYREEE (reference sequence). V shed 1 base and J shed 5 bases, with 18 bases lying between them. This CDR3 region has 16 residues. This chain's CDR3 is CASSLRYRGGWETQYF. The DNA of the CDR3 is TGTGCCAGCAGCTTGAGATACAGGGGGGGGTGGGAGACCCAGTACTTC.

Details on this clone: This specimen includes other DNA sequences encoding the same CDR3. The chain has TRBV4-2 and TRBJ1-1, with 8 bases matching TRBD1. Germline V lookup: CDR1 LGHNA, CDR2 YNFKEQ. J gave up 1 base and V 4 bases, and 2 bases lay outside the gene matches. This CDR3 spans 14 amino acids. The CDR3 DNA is TGTGCCAGCAGCCGAACAGGGGGGAACACTGAAGCTTTCTTT. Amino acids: CASSRTGGNTEAFF.

This chain's CDR3 is CASSPTGTYNQPQHF. CDR3 nucleotide sequence: TGTGCCAGTAGTCCAACCGGGACATATAATCAGCCCCAGCATTTT. The rearrangement links TRBV19 to TRBJ1-5, with a weak D call TRBD1 (6 bases). The CDR3 loop spans 15 amino acids. V shed 5 bases and J shed 4 bases, with 15 bases lying between them. CDR1 LNHDA and CDR2 SQIVND come from the germline V gene (reference sequence).

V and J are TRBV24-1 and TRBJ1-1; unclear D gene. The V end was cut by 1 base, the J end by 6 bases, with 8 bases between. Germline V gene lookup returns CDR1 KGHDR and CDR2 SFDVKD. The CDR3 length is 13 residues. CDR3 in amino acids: CATSDFSGSEAFF. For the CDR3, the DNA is TGTGCCACCAGTGATTTTTCGGGGTCTGAAGCTTTCTTT.